This T cell receptor (beta chain) comes out of a study of neurological immune-mediated disorders. The study, taken as a whole, reports: A possible signature was seen in one related-CDR3 cluster, into which phylogenetic grouping placed the repertoires of 18 of 34 multiple sclerosis patients. Association of the multiple sclerosis repertoire cluster with clinical or MRI features was not observed for any feature.

The sample holds many counts of this clonotype. Its antigen is still unknown. Template-switch 5'RACE cDNA synthesis added a 10-nucleotide unique molecular identifier. In TCRdb, the 5' RACE reads were re-called with MiXCR into one record per CDR3 protein. The sample gives around 65,000 distinct CDR3 sequences, roughly 5% of which show up once; 5.6% is in the top ten. The sequence was obtained from a human donor with multiple sclerosis. The donor label of this sample is uncertain. Input material: PBMCs.

The CDR3 region is CSARGPPRLGNQPQHF. CDR3 coding DNA: TGCAGTGCTAGAGGGCCCCCCAGATTAGGCAATCAGCCCCAGCATTTT. The genes are TRBV20-1 and TRBJ1-5; D is unresolved. The ends were cut back, 1 base at V and 2 bases at J, with 15 bases in the middle. This CDR3 spans 16 amino acids. CDR1 and CDR2 (germline): DFQATT, SNEGSKA (reference sequence).